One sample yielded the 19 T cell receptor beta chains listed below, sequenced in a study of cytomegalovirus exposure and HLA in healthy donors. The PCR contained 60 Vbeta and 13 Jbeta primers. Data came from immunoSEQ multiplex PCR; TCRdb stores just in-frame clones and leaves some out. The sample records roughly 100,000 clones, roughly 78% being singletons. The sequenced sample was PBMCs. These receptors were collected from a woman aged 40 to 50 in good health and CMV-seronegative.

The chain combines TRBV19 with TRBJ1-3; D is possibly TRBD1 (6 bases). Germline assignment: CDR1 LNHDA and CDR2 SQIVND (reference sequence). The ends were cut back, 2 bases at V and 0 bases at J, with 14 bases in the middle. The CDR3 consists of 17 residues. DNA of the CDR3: TGTGCCAGTAGTATACAAGGGACACAAATCTCTGGAAACACCATATATTTT. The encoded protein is CASSIQGTQISGNTIYF.

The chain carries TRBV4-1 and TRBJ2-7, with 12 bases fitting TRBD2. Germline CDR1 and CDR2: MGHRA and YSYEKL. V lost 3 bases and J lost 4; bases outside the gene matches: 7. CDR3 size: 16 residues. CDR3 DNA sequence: TGCGCCAGCAGCCAGGTTCTAGCGGGAGGGCCATACGAGCAGTACTTC. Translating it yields CASSQVLAGGPYEQYF.

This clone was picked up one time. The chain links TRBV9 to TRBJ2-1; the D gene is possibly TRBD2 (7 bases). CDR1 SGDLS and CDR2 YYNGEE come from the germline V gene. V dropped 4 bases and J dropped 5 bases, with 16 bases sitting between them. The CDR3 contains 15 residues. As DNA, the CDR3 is TGTGCCAGCAGCCCTCCAGGGGCGGGGGACAATGAGCAGTTCTTC. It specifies CASSPPGAGDNEQFF. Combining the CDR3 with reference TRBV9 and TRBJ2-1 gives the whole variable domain DSGVTQTPKHLITATGQRVTLRCSPRSGDLSVYWYQQSLDQGLQFLIQYYNGEERAKGNILERFSAQQFPDLHSELNLSSLELGDSALYFCASSPPGAGDNEQFFGPGTRLTVL.

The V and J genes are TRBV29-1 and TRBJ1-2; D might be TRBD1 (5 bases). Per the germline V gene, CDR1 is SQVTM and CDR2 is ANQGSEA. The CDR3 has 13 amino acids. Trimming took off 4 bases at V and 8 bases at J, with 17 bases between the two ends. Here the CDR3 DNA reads TGCAGCGTTGCCGGGACTCTACCCGGGGGCTACACCTTC. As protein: CSVAGTLPGGYTF.

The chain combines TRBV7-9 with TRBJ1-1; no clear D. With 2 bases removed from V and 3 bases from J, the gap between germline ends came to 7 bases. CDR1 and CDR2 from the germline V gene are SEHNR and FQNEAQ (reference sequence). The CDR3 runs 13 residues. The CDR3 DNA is TGTGCCAGCAGCTTACATCAGGACACTGAAGCTTTCTTT. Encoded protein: CASSLHQDTEAFF.

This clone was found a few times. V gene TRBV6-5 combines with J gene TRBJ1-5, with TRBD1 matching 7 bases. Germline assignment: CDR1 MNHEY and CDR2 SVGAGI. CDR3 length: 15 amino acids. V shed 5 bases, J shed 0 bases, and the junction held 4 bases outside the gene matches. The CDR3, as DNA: TGTGCCAGCAGTAGCAGGGGGTATAGCAATCAGCCCCAGCATTTT. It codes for CASSSRGYSNQPQHF.

The CDR3 protein is CASSLARFETGDNEQFF. CDR3 DNA sequence: TGTGCCAGCAGCTTAGCGAGATTCGAGACTGGAGACAATGAGCAGTTCTTC. The chain couples TRBV7-9 to TRBJ2-1; D not certain. Germline CDR1 SEHNR, CDR2 FQNEAQ (reference sequence). The CDR3 totals 17 residues. V was shortened by 0 bases and J by 5 bases, with 17 bases between the two germline ends.

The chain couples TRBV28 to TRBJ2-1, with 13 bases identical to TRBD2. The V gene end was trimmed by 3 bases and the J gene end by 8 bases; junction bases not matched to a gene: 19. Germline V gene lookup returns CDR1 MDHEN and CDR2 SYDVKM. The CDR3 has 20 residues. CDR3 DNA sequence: TGTGCCAGCAGTTTCCCTCTTGCTGGCGGGACTAGCGGGGAAATCTATGAGCAGTTCTTC. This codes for CASSFPLAGGTSGEIYEQFF.

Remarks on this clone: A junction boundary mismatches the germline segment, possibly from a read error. Here the CDR3 reads CASSVEGDSGNIIYF. CDR3 coding DNA: TGTGCCAGCAGCGTAGAAGGGGATTCTGGAAACATCATATATTTT. This sequence joins TRBV9 and TRBJ1-3; a weak D match, TRBD1 (5 bases). Looked up from germline, CDR1 is SGDLS and CDR2 is YYNGEE. The CDR3 has 15 residues.

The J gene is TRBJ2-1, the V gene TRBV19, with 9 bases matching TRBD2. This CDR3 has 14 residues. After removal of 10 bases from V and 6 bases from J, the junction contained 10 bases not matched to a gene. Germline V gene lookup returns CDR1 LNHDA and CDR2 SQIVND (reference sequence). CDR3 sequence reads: CATSMASGVNEQFF. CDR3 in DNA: TGTGCCACCAGTATGGCTAGCGGGGTCAATGAGCAGTTCTTC.

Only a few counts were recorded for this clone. The CDR3 sequence is CASSYSKLAQTGELFF. The CDR3 DNA is TGTGCCAGCAGTTACTCGAAGCTAGCTCAGACCGGGGAGCTGTTTTTT. The gene calls are TRBV6-6 and TRBJ2-2; perhaps TRBD2 as D (5 bases). Per the germline V gene, CDR1 is MNHNY and CDR2 is SVGAGI (reference sequence). CDR3 length: 16 amino acids. The V gene lost 0 bases and the J gene lost 5 bases, with 13 bases spanning the gap.

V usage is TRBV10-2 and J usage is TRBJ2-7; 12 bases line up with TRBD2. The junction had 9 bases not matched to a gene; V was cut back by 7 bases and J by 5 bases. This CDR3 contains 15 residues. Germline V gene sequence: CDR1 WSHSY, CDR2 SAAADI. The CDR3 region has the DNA TGCGCCAGCACCGCGACTAGCGGGAGAGTCGACGAGCAGTACTTC. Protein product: CASTATSGRVDEQYF.

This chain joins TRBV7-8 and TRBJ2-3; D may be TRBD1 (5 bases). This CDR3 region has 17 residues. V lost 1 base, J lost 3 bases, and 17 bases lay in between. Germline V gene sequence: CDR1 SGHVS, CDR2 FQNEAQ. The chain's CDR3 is CASSLVGPTGVTDTQYF. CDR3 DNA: TGTGCCAGCAGCTTAGTTGGCCCCACAGGTGTGACAGATACGCAGTATTTT.

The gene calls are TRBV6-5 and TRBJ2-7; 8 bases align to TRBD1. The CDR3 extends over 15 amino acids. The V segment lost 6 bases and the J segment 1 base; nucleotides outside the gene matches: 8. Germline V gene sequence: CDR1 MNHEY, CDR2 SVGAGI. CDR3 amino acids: CASRPPDRGSYEQYF. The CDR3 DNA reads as TGTGCCAGCAGACCCCCAGACAGGGGATCCTACGAGCAGTACTTC.

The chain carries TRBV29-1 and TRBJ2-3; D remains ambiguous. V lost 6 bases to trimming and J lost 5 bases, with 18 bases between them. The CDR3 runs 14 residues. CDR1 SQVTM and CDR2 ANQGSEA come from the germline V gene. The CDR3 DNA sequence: TGCAGCGTAGATTCTAGTGGTGCCCGAGATACGCAGTATTTT. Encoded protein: CSVDSSGARDTQYF.

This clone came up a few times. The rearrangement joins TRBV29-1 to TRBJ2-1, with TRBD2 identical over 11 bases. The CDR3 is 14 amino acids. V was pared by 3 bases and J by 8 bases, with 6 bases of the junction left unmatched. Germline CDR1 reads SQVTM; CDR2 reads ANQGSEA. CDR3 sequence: CSVDTSGSSDEQFF. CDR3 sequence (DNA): TGCAGCGTTGATACTAGCGGGAGTAGCGATGAGCAGTTCTTC.

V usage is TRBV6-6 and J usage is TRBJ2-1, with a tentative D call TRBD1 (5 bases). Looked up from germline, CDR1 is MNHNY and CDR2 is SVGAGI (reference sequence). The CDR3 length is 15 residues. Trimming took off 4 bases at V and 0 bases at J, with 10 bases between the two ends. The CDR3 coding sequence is TGTGCCAGCAGTTCAGGGCCGGCCTCCTACAATGAGCAGTTCTTC. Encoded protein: CASSSGPASYNEQFF.

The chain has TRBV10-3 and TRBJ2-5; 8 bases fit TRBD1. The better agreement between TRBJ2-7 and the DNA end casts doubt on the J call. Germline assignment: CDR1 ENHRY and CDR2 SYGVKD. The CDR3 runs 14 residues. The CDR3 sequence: CAVGALDRDYEQYF. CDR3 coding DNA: TGTGCCGTCGGCGCTCTGGACAGGGACTACGAGCAGTACTTC.

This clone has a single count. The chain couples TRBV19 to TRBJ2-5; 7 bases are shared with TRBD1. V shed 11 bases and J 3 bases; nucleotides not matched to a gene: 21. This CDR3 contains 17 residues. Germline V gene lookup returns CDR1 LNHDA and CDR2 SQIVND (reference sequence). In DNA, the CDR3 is TGTGCCGCCAGTAGTAAGGTACAGGGGCCAACTGAAGAGACCCAGTACTTC. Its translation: CAASSKVQGPTEETQYF.